One sample yielded the 23 T cell receptor beta chains listed below, sequenced in a study of blood T cells in healthy people across ages (dated by TCRdb to about 2015). Library preparation used 5' RACE. Sequenced on an Illumina HiSeq 2500. A second roughly 6 to 11 cycle PCR used a sample-barcoded 5' primer and a J-beta primer mix. TCRdb reprocessing: public reads trimmed at Q25 with fastp, clones called with MiXCR, in-frame beta chains kept. Each CDR3 protein gets just one entry, which takes the most common genes and DNA from the rows behind it. The sample table contains roughly 800,000 distinct CDR3 sequences; only one count was recorded for 55% to 75% of them. The top ten clonotypes cover roughly 22% of the sample. What was sequenced was blood. These receptors came from a man aged 30 to 45 in good health.

This clonotype was detected ten times or more. This chain uses TRBV7-2 with TRBJ2-4; TRBD2 aligns across 7 bases. This CDR3 is 14 amino acids long. Trimming removed 1 base from V and 5 bases from J; junction bases left unmatched: 2. CDR1 is SGHTA and CDR2 is FQGNSA in the germline V gene. The CDR3 sequence: CASSLERDQNIQYF. CDR3 bases: TGTGCCAGCAGCTTAGAGCGGGACCAAAACATTCAGTACTTC. Using reference TRBV7-2 and TRBJ2-4 for the parts outside the CDR3, the full variable domain is GAGVSQSPSNKVTEKGKDVELRCDPISGHTALYWYRQSLGQGLEFLIYFQGNSAPDKSGLPSDRFSAERTGGSVSTLTIQRTQQEDSAVYLCASSLERDQNIQYFGAGTRLSVL.

The V and J genes are TRBV6-6 and TRBJ2-7; no definite D call. The V end lost 0 bases, the J end lost 1 base, and 16 bases lay between the germline ends. Per germline, CDR1 MNHNY and CDR2 SVGAGI (reference sequence). This CDR3 comprises 17 residues. This CDR3 reads CASSYSSVGSTSYEQYF. The CDR3 DNA follows: TGTGCCAGCAGTTACTCGAGTGTCGGGTCCACATCCTACGAGCAGTACTTC.

This clonotype is a singleton in its sample. The CDR3 region has the DNA TGCAGTGCTAGACAGGGATACCCCTCCTACGAGCAGTACTTC. Amino acids: CSARQGYPSYEQYF. The chain is built from TRBV20-1 and TRBJ2-7; D is possibly TRBD1 (5 bases). V was pared by 2 bases and J by 0 bases, with 11 bases between. Germline V gene lookup returns CDR1 DFQATT and CDR2 SNEGSKA (reference sequence). The CDR3 runs to 14 residues.

This clonotype was found a few times. The rearrangement uses TRBV11-2 and TRBJ2-7, with TRBD2 matching over 8 bases. This CDR3 is 14 amino acids long. Unmatched junction bases numbered 4, after V lost 0 bases and J lost 6 bases. Germline CDR1 reads SGHAT; CDR2 reads FQNNGV. CDR3 amino acids: CASSLESGSIEQYF. The CDR3 DNA reads as TGTGCCAGCAGCTTAGAGAGCGGGAGTATCGAGCAGTACTTC. The variable domain in full, completed from reference TRBV11-2 and TRBJ2-7, reads EAGVAQSPRYKIIEKRQSVAFWCNPISGHATLYWYQQILGQGPKLLIQFQNNGVVDDSQLPKDRFSAERLKGVDSTLKIQPAKLEDSAVYLCASSLESGSIEQYFGPGTRLTVT.

The chain employs TRBV7-9 and TRBJ1-2; D is unresolved. The V and J ends lost 5 bases and 0 bases respectively, with 16 bases between them. From germline, CDR1 is SEHNR and CDR2 FQNEAQ (reference sequence). This CDR3 has 16 residues. DNA of the CDR3: TGTGCCAGCAGCCGTACGAATCGGGATCCTAACTATGGCTACACCTTC. This codes for CASSRTNRDPNYGYTF.

This clonotype was counted between two and nine times. The chain has TRBV20-1 and TRBJ2-1; 10 bases match TRBD2. The ends lost 5 bases at V and 4 bases at J; junction bases unmatched: 8. Germline V gene lookup returns CDR1 DFQATT and CDR2 SNEGSKA (reference sequence). CDR3 length equals 15 residues. Here the CDR3 DNA reads TGCAGTGCTTGCACCCCGGGACTAGCGTACAATGAGCAGTTCTTC. Residues: CSACTPGLAYNEQFF.

The gene calls are TRBV15 and TRBJ2-5; D is uncertain. Germline V CDR1 and CDR2: LNHNV, YYDKDF (reference sequence). This CDR3 contains 13 residues. The ends were cut back, 6 bases at V and 2 bases at J, with 10 bases in the middle. The CDR3 DNA sequence: TGTGCCACCAGTACCTGGGCTCAAGAGACCCAGTACTTC. This sequence encodes CATSTWAQETQYF. Combining the CDR3 with reference TRBV15 and TRBJ2-5 gives the whole variable domain DAMVIQNPRYQVTQFGKPVTLSCSQTLNHNVMYWYQQKSSQAPKLLFHYYDKDFNNEADTPDNFQSRRPNTSFCFLDIRSPGLGDTAMYLCATSTWAQETQYFGPGTRLLVL.

The chain is built from TRBV7-2 and TRBJ1-6, with 9 bases matching TRBD1. Germline loops: CDR1 SGHTA, CDR2 FQGNSA. After removal of 5 bases from V and 9 bases from J, the junction contained 5 bases not matched to a gene. The CDR3 length is 14 residues. CDR3 region: CASSPTGGGSPLHF. In DNA form, the CDR3 reads TGTGCCAGCAGCCCGACAGGGGGAGGTTCACCCCTCCACTTT.

The chain uses TRBV6-5 and TRBJ2-7; D possibly corresponds to TRBD1 (6 bases). Trimming removed 1 base from V and 10 bases from J, with 26 bases in between. The CDR3 sequence is 17 residues long. CDR1 and CDR2 from the germline V gene are MNHEY and SVGAGI. CDR3 bases: TGTGCCAGCAGTTACTATGGGGGACAAGCGGTACAAGAGACTCAGTACTTC. This gives the protein CASSYYGGQAVQETQYF.

V is TRBV20-1 and J is TRBJ2-7, with D perhaps TRBD1 or TRBD2 (5 bases each). The CDR3 spans 14 residues. CDR1 and CDR2 from the germline V gene are DFQATT and SNEGSKA (reference sequence). Trimming cost V 0 bases and J 5 bases, with 14 bases left between them. CDR3 DNA sequence: TGCAGTGCTAGAGATGAGAGGGGACCGGACGAGCAGTACTTC. This encodes CSARDERGPDEQYF.

This clonotype has ten or more counts. The rearrangement uses TRBV28 and TRBJ2-7, with D hard to call. This CDR3 comprises 12 residues. Trimming took off 2 bases at V and 6 bases at J, with 8 bases between the two ends. The germline CDR1 and CDR2 sequences are MDHEN and SYDVKM. Here the CDR3 DNA reads TGTGCCAGCAGTTTAAACCTTCGCGAGCAGTACTTC. Translated, it gives CASSLNLREQYF. The whole variable domain, remainder taken from reference TRBV28 and TRBJ2-7, is DVKVTQSSRYLVKRTGEKVFLECVQDMDHENMFWYRQDPGLGLRLIYFSYDVKMKEKGDIPEGYSVSREKKERFSLILESASTNQTSMYLCASSLNLREQYFGPGTRLTVT.

The chain joins TRBV6-2 or TRBV6-3 to TRBJ2-1; the match to TRBD2 covers 9 bases. Losses at the gene ends were 2 bases for V and 8 bases for J; bases not matched to a gene: 10. This CDR3 has 16 amino acids. Germline assignment: CDR1 MNHEY and CDR2 SVGEGT. The CDR3 spells CASSYGRGRAKDEQFF. CDR3 in DNA: TGTGCCAGCAGTTACGGGCGCGGGAGGGCCAAAGATGAGCAGTTCTTC.

This rearrangement joins TRBV25-1 to TRBJ2-2, with D hard to call. The CDR3 sequence is 16 residues long. The V and J ends lost 8 bases and 0 bases respectively, with 16 bases between them. The germline V gene encodes CDR1 MGHDK and CDR2 SYGVNS. CDR3 sequence: CASGALTTANTGELFF. CDR3 bases: TGTGCCAGCGGAGCTCTAACTACCGCGAACACCGGGGAGCTGTTTTTT.

The chain is built from TRBV28 and TRBJ2-4; a weak D match, TRBD2 (5 bases). Germline loops: CDR1 MDHEN, CDR2 SYDVKM. The CDR3 sequence is 13 residues long. Trimming left V 2 bases short and J 13 bases short, with 15 bases between. The CDR3: CASSLIGSREQYF. The CDR3 nucleotides are TGTGCCAGCAGTTTAATTGGGTCGAGGGAGCAGTACTTC.

The V call is TRBV11-1, the J call TRBJ2-1, with D possibly TRBD2 on 6 matching bases. Trimming stripped 8 bases from V and 3 bases from J, with 20 bases between. Germline-derived CDR1 and CDR2 are SGHAT and FQDESV (reference sequence). The CDR3 runs 16 residues. CDR3 coding DNA: TGTGCCAGCCACGTCGCAGGAACTAGCTTCTACAATGAGCAGTTCTTC. It yields the protein CASHVAGTSFYNEQFF. The full variable domain, rest sourced from reference TRBV11-1 and TRBJ2-1, is EAEVAQSPRYKITEKSQAVAFWCDPISGHATLYWYRQILGQGPELLVQFQDESVVDDSQLPKDRFSAERLKGVDSTLKIQPAELGDSAMYLCASHVAGTSFYNEQFFGPGTRLTVL.

Details on this clonotype: Relative to the germline gene, one junction end is altered; a read error may explain this. V and J are TRBV20-1 and TRBJ2-1, with 8 bases fitting TRBD1. The germline CDR1 and CDR2 sequences are DFQATT and SNEGSKA (reference sequence). The CDR3 is made up of 13 amino acids. The CDR3 nucleotides are TGCAGTGGGAGACAGGGGCTAGGAAATGGGCAGTTCTTC. It yields the protein CSGRQGLGNGQFF.

CDR3 amino acids: CASKDKSYNEQFF. CDR3 sequence (DNA): TGTGCCAGCAAGGATAAGTCCTACAATGAGCAGTTCTTC. This chain links TRBV28 with TRBJ2-1, with D hard to call. The CDR3 runs to 13 residues. The germline V gene has CDR1 MDHEN and CDR2 SYDVKM. Trimming stripped 7 bases from V and 1 base from J, with 8 bases between.

This chain connects TRBV11-2 to TRBJ2-1; the match to TRBD1 covers 8 bases. The J call may be mistaken, given a closer DNA end match to TRBJ2-7. This CDR3 has 20 residues. Per germline, CDR1 SGHAT and CDR2 FQNNGV. CDR3 sequence reads: CASSLDRGGLQGGSYNEQYF. The DNA of the CDR3 is TGTGCCAGCAGCTTAGATCGAGGCGGCCTACAGGGGGGCTCCTACAATGAGCAGTACTTC.

The V call is TRBV4-2, the J call TRBJ2-7, with 13 bases matching TRBD2. In germline, CDR1 is LGHNA, CDR2 YNFKEQ. CDR3 size: 20 residues. The trim removed 0 bases at V and 2 bases at J, leaving 13 bases unmatched. The CDR3 bases are TGTGCCAGCAGCCAAGAACTAGCGGGAGGGGGCCAGTTACAACCCTACGAGCAGTACTTC. Translated, it gives CASSQELAGGGQLQPYEQYF.

Points on this clonotype: One end of the junction is discordant with germline, which a read error may explain. The chain links TRBV29-1 to TRBJ2-1; weak D call: TRBD1 (5 bases). CDR1 and CDR2 from the germline V gene are SQVTM and ANQGSEA. This CDR3 contains 11 residues. CDR3 protein: CRVVKGHEQFF. DNA for the CDR3: TGCAGAGTTGTGAAGGGGCATGAGCAGTTCTTC.

The table lists this clonotype with a few counts. This sequence joins TRBV9 and TRBJ2-6, with TRBD2 matching over 8 bases. This CDR3 spans 18 amino acids. Unmatched junction bases numbered 8, after V lost 3 bases and J lost 0 bases. Germline V CDR1 and CDR2: SGDLS, YYNGEE. CDR3 protein: CASSGGLAGSSGANVLTF. The DNA for the CDR3 is TGTGCCAGCAGCGGAGGGCTAGCGGGCTCCTCTGGGGCCAACGTCCTGACTTTC. Full variable domain (outside the CDR3, taken from reference TRBV9 and TRBJ2-6): DSGVTQTPKHLITATGQRVTLRCSPRSGDLSVYWYQQSLDQGLQFLIQYYNGEERAKGNILERFSAQQFPDLHSELNLSSLELGDSALYFCASSGGLAGSSGANVLTFGAGSRLTVL.

Many counts were recorded for this clonotype. The gene calls are TRBV29-1 and TRBJ1-1; D gene ambiguous. CDR1 and CDR2 from the germline V gene are SQVTM and ANQGSEA. This CDR3 region has 12 residues. The V and J ends lost 4 bases and 0 bases respectively, with 6 bases between them. The CDR3 DNA reads as TGCAGCGTTGTCCCGATGAACACTGAAGCTTTCTTT. As protein: CSVVPMNTEAFF.

This clonotype was seen only once. This chain uses TRBV7-2 with TRBJ2-1; TRBD2 agrees at 7 bases. After removal of 4 bases from V and 5 bases from J, the junction contained 14 bases not matched to a gene. The CDR3 sequence is 17 residues long. Germline values: CDR1 SGHTA, CDR2 FQGNSA. The CDR3, as DNA: TGTGCCAGCAGCTCTGTATCCGGGGGGTCCCCCAACAATGAGCAGTTCTTC. Protein: CASSSVSGGSPNNEQFF.